A selection of T cell receptor beta chains follows, all from one sample in a study of identical twins. TCRdb passed the 5' RACE reads through MiXCR, listing each CDR3 protein once. The sample lists 350,000 to 400,000 distinct CDR3 sequences, 9% to 10% occurring once. Sequences were obtained from naive T cells sorted from blood. These receptors all stem from a woman aged 50 to 65 in good health. CDR3s include the opening cysteine and the closing phenylalanine or tryptophan. The D gene is left open where the match is weak. Size is stated for part of the rows, as once, few or many counts, or as a class when the clone is expanded.

j_call v_call clone_size d_call cdr3_nt cdr3_aa
TRBJ2-1 TRBV14 many TRBD2 TGTGCCAGCAGCCAAGAGAGCTACGGGAGGAAGTACAATGAGCAGTTCTTC CASSQESYGRKYNEQFF
TRBJ2-7 TRBV12-3/TRBV12-4 many NA TGTGCCAGCAGTCCGTACAGGGCCTACGAGCAGTACTTC CASSPYRAYEQYF
TRBJ2-7 TRBV6-5 NA NA TGTGCCAGCAGCCGCCGGGCAGGGAAGAGCTCCTACGAGCAGTACTTC CASSRRAGKSSYEQYF
TRBJ2-7 TRBV4-1 NA NA TGCGCCAGCAGCCAAGGCAGCTACTACGAGCAGTACTTC CASSQGSYYEQYF
TRBJ1-2 TRBV20-1 few NA TGCAGTGCTAGAGATATTTTTGGCTACACCTTC CSARDIFGYTF
TRBJ2-1 TRBV5-1 NA NA TGCGCCAGCAGCTCGGAGGGTGATGAGCAGTTCTTC CASSSEGDEQFF
TRBJ2-5 TRBV19 NA NA TGTGCCAGTAAGTTGCGCTTGAAGGAGGGGAACCAAGAGACCCAGTACTTC CASKLRLKEGNQETQYF
TRBJ1-5 TRBV6-2/TRBV6-3 few NA TGTGCCAGCAGTTACTCGATGGGGGTTCAGCCCCAGCATTTT CASSYSMGVQPQHF
TRBJ2-1 TRBV5-1 NA NA TGCGCCAGCAGCTTGGTACGAACGGTGAAAAACAATGAGCAGTTCTTC CASSLVRTVKNNEQFF
TRBJ2-1 TRBV5-5 NA TRBD2 TGTGCCAGCATCGATCCCATAGCGGGAGGGTGGGATGAGCAGTTCTTC CASIDPIAGGWDEQFF
TRBJ2-1 TRBV12-3/TRBV12-4 few TRBD1 TGTGCCAGCAGCTGGGACAGGAGATTCTACAATGAGCAGTTCTTC CASSWDRRFYNEQFF
TRBJ2-2 TRBV6-5 few TRBD2 TGTGCCAGCAGAACCGGGACTAGCGGTACCGGGGAGCTGTTTTTT CASRTGTSGTGELFF
TRBJ2-2 TRBV30 NA NA TGTGCCTGGAGTGTACTTAGGGCCACCGGGGAGCTGTTTTTT CAWSVLRATGELFF
TRBJ2-5 TRBV29-1 NA TRBD2 TGCAGCGTGCAACTTACCGGGACTAGCGGGTCTGTCACGTACTTC CSVQLTGTSGSVTYF
TRBJ2-4 TRBV7-9 many NA TGTGCCAGCAGCTTAAGTCAGAGCGGGTGGGATCAGTACTTC CASSLSQSGWDQYF
TRBJ1-1 TRBV29-1 many NA TGCAGCGTTGAAGGGGATAAGAACACTGAAGCTTTCTTT CSVEGDKNTEAFF
TRBJ2-3 TRBV27 many NA TGTGCCAGCGGCGCGGGACAGCACTTCACAGATACGCAGTATTTT CASGAGQHFTDTQYF
TRBJ1-4 TRBV19 NA TRBD1 TGTGCCAGTAGTCCCGGGACAGGGAGCGTCGCGACTAATGAAAAACTGTTTTTT CASSPGTGSVATNEKLFF
TRBJ1-1 TRBV11-2 NA NA TGTGCCAGCAGCTTAGTATCGGGGGGTGAAGCTTTCTTT CASSLVSGGEAFF
TRBJ1-4 TRBV7-9 many NA TGTGCCAGCAGCTTATCTCCTAATGAAAAACTGTTTTTT CASSLSPNEKLFF